This TCR beta chain stems from a study of OX40 agonist ivuxolimab in advanced cancers. Study at large: Patients receiving dose escalation had hepatocellular carcinoma, melanoma, renal cell or head and neck cancer.

About this clone itself: Its antigen remains unidentified.

V was cut by 1 base and J by 11 bases, with 12 bases left in between. CDR3 size: 13 residues. CDR1 and CDR2 (germline): GTSNPN, SVGIG (reference sequence). The assay was immunoSEQ multiplex PCR, and TCRdb's table has in-frame clones only and misses some. Of some 130,000 clones listed, about 93% are singletons. The study, taken as a whole, reports: Circulating CD4+ and CD8+ T cells showed clonal expansion by week 6 at 0.1 to 3.0 mg/kg.

The specimen was CD4+ or CD8+ T cells sorted from blood, collected in a trial of the OX40 agonist ivuxolimab. This TCR came from an adult with an advanced solid tumor such as melanoma, head and neck, liver or kidney cancer. This chain links TRBV30 with TRBJ1-6; TRBD1 is a possible D gene (5 bases). Written as DNA, the CDR3 is TGTGCCTGGAGTGGGGGGGGATGGACACCCCTCCACTTT. As protein: CAWSGGGWTPLHF.